This T cell receptor (beta chain) appears in the sequencing data of a study of cytomegalovirus exposure and HLA in healthy donors (dated by TCRdb to 2017 to 2019). Regarding the research as a whole: According to an earlier analysis of 587 of the donors, 150 million to 200 million T cells yielded some 110 million unique TCR beta sequences and 250 to 350 Gb of sequence data. An early release that covered roughly 600 HLA-typed donors contained about 300 gigabases of sequencing data and tens of millions of unique TCR sequences. Of the 300 to 450 genotyped donors, approximately 81% were placed in the genetic ancestry cluster associated with self-reported Caucasian donors. The study was designed to test whether signatures of past pathogen exposure could be identified by cataloging public T cell receptors. The study used immunosequencing to profile the T cell repertoires of approximately 690 subjects and linked those repertoires to cytomegalovirus serostatus. Besides the first cohort of 500 to 700 subjects, a separate validation cohort made up of 120 different subjects was used. The study combined high-throughput TCR immunosequencing, statistical association of individual TCRs with disease status, and machine learning to predict cytomegalovirus infection status. To study patterns of TCR occurrence, a later analysis re-analyzed previously published TCR beta repertoires from 600 to 750 donors and added high-resolution HLA genotyping. Rather than drawing on any new phenotypic data, the later analysis identified candidate immune exposures from TCR beta sequences and the way those sequences occurred across donors. To decide whether each TCR beta V gene segment behaved as functional or pseudogenic, an earlier analysis of 587 of the donors relied on high-throughput TCR beta sequencing. Donor age, sex, ethnicity and CMV serostatus were collected together with the repertoire data. In a later genetic analysis, genome-wide SNP genotypes for 398 of the 666 donors were used, and that subset was treated as a discovery cohort. Every discovery cohort repertoire had been produced on one sequencing platform. HLA typing covered class I and class II loci at four-digit resolution. Typing coverage varied by locus: roughly 629-630 donors for A, B, C, DRB1 and DQB1; approximately 520 for DQA1; more than 600 for DPA1; around 490 for DPB1. Several DR-DQ haplotypes were treated as single units for association and clustering because of strong linkage in the cohort. On average, roughly 250,000 unique TCR beta nucleotide sequences were sequenced per donor among 398 genotyped donors of the cohort, with 15% to 20% of those sequences being non-productive. Results and caveats for the whole study, not just this receptor: Because the 87-base-pair reads could not distinguish some IMGT-functional V segments, including TRBV6-2 and TRBV6-3, those segments were excluded. In a later analysis, several top co-occurrence clusters were reported to appear linked to parvovirus B19, influenza, CMV and Epstein-Barr virus. When HLA alleles, especially DR and DQ, strongly co-occurred, TCR associations were difficult to assign to individual alleles. The classifier was reported to diagnose cytomegalovirus status with high specificity and sensitivity in both the original and validation cohorts. According to a later analysis, TCR association rates differed among HLA loci, with DRB1 alleles showing the most associated TCRs and HLA-C alleles showing the fewest. Immune exposure information for the cohort was limited to CMV serostatus. A total of 150 or so TCR beta chains were listed by the study as associated with cytomegalovirus. Linkage disequilibrium might explain the correlated functional status among segregating V segments, but an unknown experimental factor could not be excluded. Compared with the approximately 670-donor mean, donors in an Asian-associated ancestry cluster had fewer N-insertions in productive TCRs, according to a later genetic analysis. Broadly in line with IMGT annotations, most TCR beta V segments showed up in productive rearrangements about 87% or about 30% of the time in an earlier analysis of several hundred of the donors. In a later analysis, most CMV-associated TCR beta chains were found to appear HLA-restricted, with HLA associations seemingly driven largely by CMV exposure. A later analysis associated 16,951 TCR beta sequences with specific HLA alleles at a false discovery rate of 0.05. It was suggested by the authors that the approach could potentially be generalized to other disease states and immunological phenotypes. A cluster of highly shared sequence variants was judged likely to represent a technical artifact of the sequencing pipeline. In a later genetic analysis, a missense DCLRE1C variant was associated with V-gene and J-gene trimming of TCR beta chains, and the association was replicated in an independent cohort. A further reported finding was that TCR beta sequences accurately predicted the HLA-A and HLA-B alleles for most subjects in the first cohort. Because HLA typing was missing for some donors at each locus, association tests included only the typed subset. Only TCR beta chains were sequenced in this cohort, and the absence of alpha or paired-chain data limited detectable features. Because counts were too low, roughly 18 rarely observed V segments, including chromosome 9 orphons, were left out of the earlier analysis of about 500 of the donors. In a later analysis, HLA-associated TCR beta chains showed more clonal expansion and lower generation probabilities than non-associated chains that were equally common. Sequencing depth was assumed to be roughly uniform across donors in the presence/absence analyses, though that assumption may not hold. In vitro tests confirmed that a few of the cytomegalovirus-associated TCR beta chains recognize cytomegalovirus antigens. Most TCR sequences were observed very rarely across donors, whereas some public TCRs were present in many individuals.

Including the terminal cysteine and phenylalanine, the CDR3 comprises 15 residues. The retained sequence is limited to the CDR3, 45 bases, with the frame set at the first base. A distance of 9 bases separates the germline ends of V and J, which lose 0 bases and 1 base respectively. According to the germline V gene, CDR1 reads MNHEY and CDR2 reads SVGAGI. Receptor amplification or capture employed the immunoSEQ multiplex PCR assay. For the multiplex PCR, a mixture combining 60 forward primers for TCR Vbeta segments and 13 reverse primers for TCR Jbeta segments was used. Amplification of the CDR3 region of rearranged TCR beta genes was performed with a multiplex PCR assay on genomic DNA. Amplified TCR beta libraries were sequenced as 87-base-pair reads on the Illumina HiSeq System. The study's own analysis went as follows. A later analysis counted around 72 million unique TCR beta chains across the 640 or so repertoires, and some 11 million of these chains were shared by at least two donors. A nearest-neighbor algorithm error-corrected the raw reads and collapsed the reads into unique sequences, merging closely related sequences to remove PCR and sequencing errors. CDR3 sequences were aligned to IMGT reference sequences to assign V, D and J gene segments. For a sequence to be retained, a match of at least six nucleotides to both a V gene segment and a J gene segment was required. A rearrangement counted as productive if the CDR3 had no stop codons and remained in frame with V and J, and every other rearrangement counted as non-productive. CDR3 was defined by IMGT convention, running from the second conserved V-encoded cysteine to the conserved J-encoded phenylalanine. Sequences without an unambiguous match to a single V gene segment were excluded from the earlier analysis of about 640 of the donors. An earlier analysis of some 610 of the donors called V segments functional above 56.7% productive rearrangements and segregating when the between-donor standard deviation exceeded 5%. A statistical classification framework was built for diagnosing cytomegalovirus status from the catalog of TCR beta chain sequences. A later analysis assigned V and J genes by comparing TCR nucleotide sequences with IMGT/GENE-DB human TR gene sequences. A later analysis assigned CDR3 sequences and most-parsimonious VDJ recombination scenarios with the TCRdist pipeline. A later analysis defined each TCR beta chain by its CDR3 amino acid sequence plus V-gene family, and excluded reads lacking a unique V-gene family. In a later analysis, fewer than 650 highly shared, low-generation-probability nucleotide sequences were removed to address suspected cross-contamination and a sequencing artifact. In a later analysis, a clonal expansion index for each public chain was calculated from normalized within-repertoire ranks of inferred template counts. In a later analysis, generation probabilities were computed using a VDJ recombination model fitted to out-of-frame rearrangements, and the results were checked against IGoR. Hypergeometric tests were used in a later analysis to score TCR-TCR, TCR-HLA and TCR-CMV co-occurrence, with a repertoire-size bias correction applied to the TCR pairs. False discovery rates were estimated in a later analysis by permuting HLA or CMV assignments 20 times. In a later analysis, co-occurring TCRs were grouped with DBSCAN, and TCRdist sequence similarity was added when clustering was performed within HLA-allele-positive subsets. Co-occurrence clustering excluded repertoires with fewer than 30,000 or more than 120,000 public chains, plus five with anomalous nucleotide sharing. Not all clones reach the TCRdb copy of this immuneACCESS table, which keeps in-frame sequences only. Checked studies attribute under half of the gap to unresolved V genes and leave the rest unexplained. V and J calls and clone size are those listed in that table; D and trimming were worked out from the DNA. Recorded for this sample are 110,000 to 150,000 clones; roughly 80% of them occurred a single time. The ten most abundant clones make up 2% to 2.5% of the sample.

A word on this clone: The antigen it recognizes is unknown. No quality values exist for individual bases; no much larger clone is one base distant.

In total, 630 or so healthy bone marrow donors made up the cohort. All cohort members were sampled while nominally healthy, although unrecorded immune exposures were likely present. The donor tested CMV seronegative and was one of the 352 seronegative cohort members. Each donor provided a peripheral blood sample, and peripheral blood mononuclear cells were used for TCR beta sequencing. The Qiagen DNeasy Blood Extraction Kit was used to extract genomic DNA from the blood cell samples. The sample comprised PBMCs. Recombination linked TRBV6-5 to TRBJ1-1, with the D gene uncertain. The TCR comes from a boy aged 2 to 10 in good health and CMV-seronegative. The DNA sequence is given as TGTGCCAGCAGTTACTCGAGGTTCGGGAACACTGAAGCTTTCTTT. It encodes CASSYSRFGNTEAFF.